This TCR beta chain was observed in a study of early T cells in non-severe SARS-CoV-2 infection. Overall study results and limits: VDJdb matching favored anti-spike CD8 responses, missing private and CD4 specificities.

TCRdb analysed the 5' RACE reads with MiXCR anew, one entry per CDR3 protein. Of about 30,000 distinct CDR3 sequences listed, 5% to 6.5% are singletons. This clonotype has more than one count but fewer than ten. The antigen is not known. CDR3 length: 12 residues. The V gene end was trimmed by 4 bases and the J gene end by 6 bases; junction bases not matched to a gene: 3. Germline CDR1 reads SGHRS; CDR2 reads YFSETQ. The chain joins TRBV5-1 to TRBJ1-2, with TRBD1 matching over 7 bases. Specimen: whole blood. This receptor was identified in an adult who was a healthcare worker with PCR-confirmed SARS-CoV-2 infection or an uninfected control (not recorded which). CDR3 amino acids: CASSRTGDGYTF. CDR3 sequence (DNA): TGCGCCAGCAGCAGGACAGGTGATGGCTACACCTTC.